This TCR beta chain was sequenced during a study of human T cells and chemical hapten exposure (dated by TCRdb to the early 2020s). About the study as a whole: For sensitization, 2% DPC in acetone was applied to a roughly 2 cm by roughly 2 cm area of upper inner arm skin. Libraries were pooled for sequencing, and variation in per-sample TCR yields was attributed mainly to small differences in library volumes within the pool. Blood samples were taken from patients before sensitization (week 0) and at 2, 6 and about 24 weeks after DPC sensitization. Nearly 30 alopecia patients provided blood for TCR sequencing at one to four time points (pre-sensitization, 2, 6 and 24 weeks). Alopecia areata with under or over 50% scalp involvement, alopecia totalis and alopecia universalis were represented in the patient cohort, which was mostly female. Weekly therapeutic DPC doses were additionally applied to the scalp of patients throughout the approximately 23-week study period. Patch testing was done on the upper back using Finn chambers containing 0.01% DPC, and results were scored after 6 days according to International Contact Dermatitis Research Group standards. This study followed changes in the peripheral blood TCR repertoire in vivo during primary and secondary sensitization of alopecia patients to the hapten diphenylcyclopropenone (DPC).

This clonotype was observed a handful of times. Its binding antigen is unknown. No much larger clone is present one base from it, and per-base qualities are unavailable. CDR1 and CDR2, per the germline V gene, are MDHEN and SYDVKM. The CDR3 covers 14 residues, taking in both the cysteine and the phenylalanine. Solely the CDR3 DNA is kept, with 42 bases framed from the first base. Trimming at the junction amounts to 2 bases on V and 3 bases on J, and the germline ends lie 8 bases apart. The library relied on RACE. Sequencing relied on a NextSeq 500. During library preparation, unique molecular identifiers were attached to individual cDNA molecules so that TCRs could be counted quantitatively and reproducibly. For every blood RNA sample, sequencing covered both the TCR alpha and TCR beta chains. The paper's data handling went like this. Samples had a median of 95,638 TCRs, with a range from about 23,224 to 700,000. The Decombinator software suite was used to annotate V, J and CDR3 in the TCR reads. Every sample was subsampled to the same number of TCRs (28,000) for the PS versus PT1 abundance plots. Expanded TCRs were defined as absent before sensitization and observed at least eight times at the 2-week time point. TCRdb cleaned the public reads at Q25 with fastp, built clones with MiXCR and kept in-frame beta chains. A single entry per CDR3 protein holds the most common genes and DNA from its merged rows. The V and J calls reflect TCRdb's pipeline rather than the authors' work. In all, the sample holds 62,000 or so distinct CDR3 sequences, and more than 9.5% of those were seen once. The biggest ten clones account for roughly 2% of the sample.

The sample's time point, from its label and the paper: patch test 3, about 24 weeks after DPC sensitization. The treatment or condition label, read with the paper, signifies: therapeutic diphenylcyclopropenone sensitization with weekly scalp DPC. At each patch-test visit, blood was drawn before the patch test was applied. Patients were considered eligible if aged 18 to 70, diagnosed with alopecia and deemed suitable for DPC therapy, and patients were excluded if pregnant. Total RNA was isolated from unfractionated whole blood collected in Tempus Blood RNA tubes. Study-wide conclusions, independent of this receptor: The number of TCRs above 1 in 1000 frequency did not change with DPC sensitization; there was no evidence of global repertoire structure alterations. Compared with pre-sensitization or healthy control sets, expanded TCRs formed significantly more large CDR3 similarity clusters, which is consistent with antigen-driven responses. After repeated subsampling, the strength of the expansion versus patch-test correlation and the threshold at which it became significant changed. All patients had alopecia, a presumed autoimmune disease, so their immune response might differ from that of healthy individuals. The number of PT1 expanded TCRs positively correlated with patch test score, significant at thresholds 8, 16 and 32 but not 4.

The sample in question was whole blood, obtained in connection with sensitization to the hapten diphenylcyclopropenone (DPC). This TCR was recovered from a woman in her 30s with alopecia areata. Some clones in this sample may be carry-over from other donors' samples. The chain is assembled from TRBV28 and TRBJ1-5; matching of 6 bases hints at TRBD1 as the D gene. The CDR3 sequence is CASSLPGVNQPQHF. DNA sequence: TGTGCCAGCAGTTTACCAGGGGTCAATCAGCCCCAGCATTTT.